This T cell receptor (beta chain) originates from a study of monozygotic twins with cystic fibrosis. The overall study: Libraries were built from 3 to 3.5 micrograms of fragmented DNA using about 14 PCR cycles.

The V gene lost 5 bases and the J gene lost 2 bases, with 15 bases spanning the gap. Germline V gene sequence: CDR1 MNHNS, CDR2 SASEGT. The CDR3 extends over 15 amino acids. This clone was counted a few times. Its antigen is not identified. Study results and caveats: In this small cohort, shared CDR3 numbers showed no association with age, concordance or disease severity.

Produced via immunoSEQ multiplex PCR; TCRdb's table is partial and in-frame only. The sample lists approximately 33,000 clones; over 70% were seen once. This clonotype was obtained from a girl aged 2 to 10 with cystic fibrosis. This rearrangement joins TRBV6-1 to TRBJ1-2, with D possibly matching TRBD1 (5 bases). The specimen was blood. The CDR3, as DNA: TGTGCCAGCAGTTCCCCGGGGGAGCGGAACTATGGCTACACCTTC. Translation: CASSSPGERNYGYTF.